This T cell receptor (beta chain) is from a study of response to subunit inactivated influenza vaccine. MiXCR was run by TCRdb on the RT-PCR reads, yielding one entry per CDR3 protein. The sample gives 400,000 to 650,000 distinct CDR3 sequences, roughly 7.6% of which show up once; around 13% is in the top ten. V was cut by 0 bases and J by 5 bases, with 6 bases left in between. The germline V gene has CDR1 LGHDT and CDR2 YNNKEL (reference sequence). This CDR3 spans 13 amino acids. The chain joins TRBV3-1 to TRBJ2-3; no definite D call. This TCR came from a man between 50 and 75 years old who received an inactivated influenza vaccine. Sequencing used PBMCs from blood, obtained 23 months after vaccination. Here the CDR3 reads CASSQEWRDTQYF. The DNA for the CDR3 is TGTGCCAGCAGCCAAGAATGGAGAGATACGCAGTATTTT.